This TCR beta chain derives from a study of T cell repertoires in aging, cancer and after chemotherapy. Broader study findings: These repertoire data do not allow conclusions about immunological memory after chemotherapy. In each cancer cohort, median generation probability increased across chemotherapy, suggesting thymic output rebounded.

CDR1 is MNHEY, CDR2 SMNVEV, per germline (reference sequence). The CDR3 contains 15 residues. V trimming: 7 bases; J trimming: 11 bases; junction bases outside the gene matches: 12. A mixed TRB-A/B primer pool amplified rearranged TRB by multiplex touch-down PCR. TCRdb independently ran MiXCR on the multiplex PCR reads; one entry per CDR3 protein. Of almost 7,500 distinct CDR3 sequences listed, 40% are singletons. Details on this clonotype: The antigen is undetermined.

Amplification of TCR beta used genomic DNA extracted from peripheral blood. The chain carries TRBV27 and TRBJ2-6; 9 nucleotides line up with TRBD1. This TCR came from a human donor in good health. Sequenced: blood. The DNA of the CDR3 is TGTGCCAGCACTTCTTTACGGACAGGGGTGTACGTCCTGACTTTC. This translates into CASTSLRTGVYVLTF. Combining the CDR3 with reference TRBV27 and TRBJ2-6 gives the whole variable domain EAQVTQNPRYLITVTGKKLTVTCSQNMNHEYMSWYRQDPGLGLRQIYYSMNVEVTDKGDVPEGYKVSRKEKRNFPLILESPSPNQTSLYFCASTSLRTGVYVLTFGAGSRLTVL.